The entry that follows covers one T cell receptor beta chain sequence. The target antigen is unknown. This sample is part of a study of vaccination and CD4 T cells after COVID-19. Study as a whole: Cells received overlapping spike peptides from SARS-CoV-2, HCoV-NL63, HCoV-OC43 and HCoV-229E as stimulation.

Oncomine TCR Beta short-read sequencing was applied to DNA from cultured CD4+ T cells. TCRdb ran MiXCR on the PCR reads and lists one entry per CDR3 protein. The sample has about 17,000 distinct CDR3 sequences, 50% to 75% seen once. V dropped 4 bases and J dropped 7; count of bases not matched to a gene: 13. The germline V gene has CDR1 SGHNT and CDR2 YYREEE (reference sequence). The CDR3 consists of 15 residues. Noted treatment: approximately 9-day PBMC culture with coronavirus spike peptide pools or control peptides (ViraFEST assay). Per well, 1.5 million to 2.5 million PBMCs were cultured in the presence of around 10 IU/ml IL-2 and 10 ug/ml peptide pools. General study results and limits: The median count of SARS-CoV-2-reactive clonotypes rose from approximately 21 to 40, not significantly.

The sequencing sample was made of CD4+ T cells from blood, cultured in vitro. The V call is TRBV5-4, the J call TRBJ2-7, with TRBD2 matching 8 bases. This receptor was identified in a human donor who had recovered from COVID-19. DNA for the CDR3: TGTGCCAGCAGCGTACACCCCTCGGGGGGGCGGGAGCAGTACTTC. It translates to CASSVHPSGGREQYF.